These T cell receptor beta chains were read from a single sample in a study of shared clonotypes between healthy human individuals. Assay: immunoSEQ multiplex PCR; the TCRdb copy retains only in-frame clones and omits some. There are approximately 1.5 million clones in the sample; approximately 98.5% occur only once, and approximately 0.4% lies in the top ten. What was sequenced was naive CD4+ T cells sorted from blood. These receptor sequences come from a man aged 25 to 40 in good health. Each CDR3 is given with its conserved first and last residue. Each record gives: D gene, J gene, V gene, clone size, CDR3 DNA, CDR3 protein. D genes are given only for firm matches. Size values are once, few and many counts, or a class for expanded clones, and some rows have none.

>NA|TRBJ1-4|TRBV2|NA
TGTGCCAGCAGTCTCCGCGGTAGGGATGAAAAACTGTTTTTT
CASSLRGRDEKLFF
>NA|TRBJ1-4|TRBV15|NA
TGTGCCACCAGCAGCCCCTCCCAGGGTAATGAAAAACTGTTTTTT
CATSSPSQGNEKLFF
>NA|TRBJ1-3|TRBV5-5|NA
TGTGCCAGCAGCTCTGTTGGAAACACCATATATTTT
CASSSVGNTIYF
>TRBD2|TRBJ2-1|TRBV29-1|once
TGCAGCGGCGGGGGTGAGCAGTTCTTC
CSGGGEQFF
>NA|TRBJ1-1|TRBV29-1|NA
TGCAGCGTTGTTCCCCACGGGGGGGACACTGAAGCTTTCTTT
CSVVPHGGDTEAFF
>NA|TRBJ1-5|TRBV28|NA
TGTGCCAGCTGGGACCCAGTGAGTTATAGCAATCAGCCCCAGCATTTT
CASWDPVSYSNQPQHF
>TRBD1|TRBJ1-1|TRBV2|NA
TGTGCCAGCAGGGGCCCCAGACAGGGTGGCACTGAAGCTTTCTTT
CASRGPRQGGTEAFF
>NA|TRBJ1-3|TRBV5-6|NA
TGTGCCAGCAGCTCGCTAGGGGGTTTACGCGGAAACACCATATATTTT
CASSSLGGLRGNTIYF
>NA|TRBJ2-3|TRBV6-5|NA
TGTGCCAGCAGTTACAGTCATTTATCTAGCACAGATACGCAGTATTTT
CASSYSHLSSTDTQYF
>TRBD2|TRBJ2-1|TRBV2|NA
TGTGCCAGCCTAGCAGCAAAGGGACTAGCGGGAGACAATGAGCAGTTCTTC
CASLAAKGLAGDNEQFF
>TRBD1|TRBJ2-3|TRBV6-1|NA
TGTGCCAGCAGTCCAGGGGGTTTCACAGATACGCAGTATTTT
CASSPGGFTDTQYF
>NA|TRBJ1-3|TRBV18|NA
TGTGCCAGCTCACCTTTAGGGGGGGGCCGGAGCTCTGGAAACACCATATATTTT
CASSPLGGGRSSGNTIYF
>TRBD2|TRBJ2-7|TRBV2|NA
TGTGCCAGCAGGGCTAGCGGGTACGAGCAGTACTTC
CASRASGYEQYF
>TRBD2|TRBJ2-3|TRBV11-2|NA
TGTGCCAGCAGCCCTAGGACTAGCGGTAGCACAGATACGCAGTATTTT
CASSPRTSGSTDTQYF
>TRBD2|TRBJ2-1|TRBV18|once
TGTGCCAGCTCACCAACATCGCTAGCGGTGATCAATGAGCAGTTCTTC
CASSPTSLAVINEQFF
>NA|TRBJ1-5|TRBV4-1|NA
TGCGCCAGCAGCCAAGATTTCATTGCCCCAAGGTACAATCAGCCCCAGCATTTT
CASSQDFIAPRYNQPQHF
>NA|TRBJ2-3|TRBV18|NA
TGTGCCAGCTCCAATAAACCCCGCGGAACTAGCACAGATACGCAGTATTTT
CASSNKPRGTSTDTQYF
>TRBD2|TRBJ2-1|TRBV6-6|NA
TGTGCCAGCAGTGGACTTCTAGCGGGAGACTACAATGAGCAGTTCTTC
CASSGLLAGDYNEQFF
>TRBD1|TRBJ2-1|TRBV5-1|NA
TGCGCCAGCAGACCCTTGGGGACAGGAGATATGGCCAATGAGCAGTTCTTC
CASRPLGTGDMANEQFF
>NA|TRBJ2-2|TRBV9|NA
TGTGCCAGCAGCGTAGCTGAGACCGGGGAGCTGTTTTTT
CASSVAETGELFF
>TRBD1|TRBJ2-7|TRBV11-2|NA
TGTGCCAGCAGCCCCGACAGGGGGCCCTACGAGCAGTACTTC
CASSPDRGPYEQYF
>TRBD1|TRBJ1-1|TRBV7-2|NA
TGTGCCAGCAGCTTATATCAGGGGGCCGAGACTGAAGCTTTCTTT
CASSLYQGAETEAFF
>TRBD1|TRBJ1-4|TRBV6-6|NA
TGTGCCAGCATCGGACAGGGGAATGAAAAACTGTTTTTT
CASIGQGNEKLFF
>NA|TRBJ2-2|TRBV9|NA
TGTGCCAGCAGCGTAGTGGCTACGGACAGAGAGGCCAGGTGGAACACCGGGGAGCTGTTTTTT
CASSVVATDREARWNTGELFF
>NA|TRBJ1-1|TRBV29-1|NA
TGCAGCGCCAGCAAAAGCGGAACAGACACTGAAGCTTTCTTT
CSASKSGTDTEAFF